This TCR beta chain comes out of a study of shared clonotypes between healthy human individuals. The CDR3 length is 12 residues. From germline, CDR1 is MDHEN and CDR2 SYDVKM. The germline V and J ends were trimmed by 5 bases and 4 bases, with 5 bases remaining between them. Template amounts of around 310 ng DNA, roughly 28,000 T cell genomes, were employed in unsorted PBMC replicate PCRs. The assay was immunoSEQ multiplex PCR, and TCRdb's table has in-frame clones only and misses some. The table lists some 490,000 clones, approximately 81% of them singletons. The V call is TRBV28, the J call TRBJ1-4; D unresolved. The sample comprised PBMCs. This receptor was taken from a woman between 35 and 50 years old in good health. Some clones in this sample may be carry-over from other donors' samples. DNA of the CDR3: TGTGCCAGCAGTCCACATAATGAAAAACTGTTTTTT. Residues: CASSPHNEKLFF.